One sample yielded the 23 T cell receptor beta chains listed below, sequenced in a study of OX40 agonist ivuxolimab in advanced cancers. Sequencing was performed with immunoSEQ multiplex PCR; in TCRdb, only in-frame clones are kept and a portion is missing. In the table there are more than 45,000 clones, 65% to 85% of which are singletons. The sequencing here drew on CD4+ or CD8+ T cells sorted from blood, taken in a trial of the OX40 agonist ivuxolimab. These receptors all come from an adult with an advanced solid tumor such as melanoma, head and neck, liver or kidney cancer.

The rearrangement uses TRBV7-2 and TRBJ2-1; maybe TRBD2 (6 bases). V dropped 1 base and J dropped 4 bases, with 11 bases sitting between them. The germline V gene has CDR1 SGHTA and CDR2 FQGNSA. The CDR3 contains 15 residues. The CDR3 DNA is TGTGCCAGCAGCTTAGAGGCGGGGCTATACAATGAGCAGTTCTTC. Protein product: CASSLEAGLYNEQFF.

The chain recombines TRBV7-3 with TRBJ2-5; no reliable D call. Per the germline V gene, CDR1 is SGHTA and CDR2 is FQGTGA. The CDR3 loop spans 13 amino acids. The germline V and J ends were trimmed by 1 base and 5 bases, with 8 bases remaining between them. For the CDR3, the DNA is TGTGCCAGCAGCTTAAAGCAATGGGAGACCCAGTACTTC. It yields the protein CASSLKQWETQYF.

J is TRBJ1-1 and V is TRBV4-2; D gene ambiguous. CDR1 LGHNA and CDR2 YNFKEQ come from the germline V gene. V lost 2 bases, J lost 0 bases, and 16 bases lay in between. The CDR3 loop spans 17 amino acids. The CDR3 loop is CASSQPTRSLMNTEAFF. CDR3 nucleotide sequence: TGTGCCAGCAGCCAACCCACAAGGTCCTTAATGAACACTGAAGCTTTCTTT.

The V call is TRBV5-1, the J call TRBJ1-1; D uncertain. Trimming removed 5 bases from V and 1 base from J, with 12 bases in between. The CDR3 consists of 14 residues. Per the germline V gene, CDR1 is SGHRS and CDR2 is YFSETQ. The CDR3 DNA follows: TGCGCCAGCAGAGCGCGGGAGAGGAACACTGAAGCTTTCTTT. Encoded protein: CASRARERNTEAFF. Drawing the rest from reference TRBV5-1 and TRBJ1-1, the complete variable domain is KAGVTQTPRYLIKTRGQQVTLSCSPISGHRSVSWYQQTPGQGLQFLFEYFSETQRNKGNFPGRFSGRQFSNSRSEMNVSTLELGDSALYLCASRARERNTEAFFGQGTRLTVV.

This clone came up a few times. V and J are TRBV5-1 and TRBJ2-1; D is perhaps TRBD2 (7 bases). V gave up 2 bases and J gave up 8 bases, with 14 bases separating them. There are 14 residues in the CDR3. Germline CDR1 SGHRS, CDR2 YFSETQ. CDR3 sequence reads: CASSFGGPVDEQFF. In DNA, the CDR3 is TGCGCCAGCAGCTTCGGGGGGCCGGTGGATGAGCAGTTCTTC.

CDR3 residues: CASSSNRGGAAFF. The CDR3 DNA reads TGTGCCAGCAGCTCGAACAGGGGTGGCGCAGCTTTCTTT. This chain links TRBV7-2 with TRBJ1-1; 7 bases match TRBD1. V lost 4 bases, J lost 10 bases, and 9 bases stayed unmatched. Germline V gene data show CDR1 as SGHTA and CDR2 as FQGNSA. This CDR3 contains 13 residues.

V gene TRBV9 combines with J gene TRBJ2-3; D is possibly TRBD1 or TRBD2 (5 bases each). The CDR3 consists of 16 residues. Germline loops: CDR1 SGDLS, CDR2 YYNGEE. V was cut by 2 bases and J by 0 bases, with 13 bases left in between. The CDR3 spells CASSVGADYSTDTQYF. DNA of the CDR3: TGTGCCAGCAGCGTTGGGGCAGACTATAGCACAGATACGCAGTATTTT.

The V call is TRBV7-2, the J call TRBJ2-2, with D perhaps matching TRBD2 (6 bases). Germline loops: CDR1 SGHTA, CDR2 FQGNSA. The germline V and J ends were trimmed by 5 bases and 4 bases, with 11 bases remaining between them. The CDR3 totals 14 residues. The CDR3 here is CASSPERVTGELFF. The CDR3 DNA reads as TGTGCCAGCAGCCCCGAGCGGGTCACCGGGGAGCTGTTTTTT. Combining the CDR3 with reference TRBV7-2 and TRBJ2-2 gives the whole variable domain GAGVSQSPSNKVTEKGKDVELRCDPISGHTALYWYRQSLGQGLEFLIYFQGNSAPDKSGLPSDRFSAERTGGSVSTLTIQRTQQEDSAVYLCASSPERVTGELFFGEGSRLTVL.

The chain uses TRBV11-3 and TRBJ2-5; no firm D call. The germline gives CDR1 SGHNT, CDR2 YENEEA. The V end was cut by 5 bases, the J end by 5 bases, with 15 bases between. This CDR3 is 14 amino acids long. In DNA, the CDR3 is TGTGCCAGCAGCCTACAGCCCTCCGGGGAGACCCAGTACTTC. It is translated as CASSLQPSGETQYF. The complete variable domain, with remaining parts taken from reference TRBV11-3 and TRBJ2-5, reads EAGVVQSPRYKIIEKKQPVAFWCNPISGHNTLYWYLQNLGQGPELLIRYENEEAVDDSQLPKDRFSAERLKGVDSTLKIQPAELGDSAVYLCASSLQPSGETQYFGPGTRLLVL.

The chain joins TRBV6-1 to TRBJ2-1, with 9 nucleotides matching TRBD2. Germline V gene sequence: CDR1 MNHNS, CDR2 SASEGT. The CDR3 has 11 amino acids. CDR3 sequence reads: CASGGYNEQFF. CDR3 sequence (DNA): TGTGCTAGCGGGGGATACAATGAGCAGTTCTTC.

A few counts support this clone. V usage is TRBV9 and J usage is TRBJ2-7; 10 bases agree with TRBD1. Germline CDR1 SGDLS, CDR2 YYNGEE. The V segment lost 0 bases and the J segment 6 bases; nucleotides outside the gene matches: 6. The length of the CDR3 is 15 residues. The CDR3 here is CASSVDGTGAGEQYF. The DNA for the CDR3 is TGTGCCAGCAGCGTAGATGGGACAGGGGCTGGCGAGCAGTACTTC.

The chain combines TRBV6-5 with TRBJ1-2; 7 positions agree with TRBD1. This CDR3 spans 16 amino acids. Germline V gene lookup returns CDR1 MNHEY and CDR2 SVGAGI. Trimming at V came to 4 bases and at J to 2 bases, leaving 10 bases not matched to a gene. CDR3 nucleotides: TGTGCCAGCAGTTCTAAGGGACAGCCCATGAACTATGGCTACACCTTC. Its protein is CASSSKGQPMNYGYTF.

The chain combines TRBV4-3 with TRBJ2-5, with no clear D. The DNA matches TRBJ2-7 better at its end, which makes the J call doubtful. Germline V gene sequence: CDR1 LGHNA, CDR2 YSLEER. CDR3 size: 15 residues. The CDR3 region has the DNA TGCGCCAGCAGCCAAGATTTATCAGGCGGATACGAGCAGTACTTC. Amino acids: CASSQDLSGGYEQYF.

The CDR3 nucleotides read TGTGCCAGCAGCCCCGGGACAGGGGGCGCCGATGGCTACACCTTC. It encodes CASSPGTGGADGYTF. The chain uses TRBV5-4 and TRBJ1-2; 12 bases map to TRBD1. The CDR3 is made up of 15 amino acids. CDR1 is SGHNT and CDR2 is YYREEE in the germline V gene (reference sequence). V was clipped by 4 bases and J by 6 bases; unmatched bases: 7.

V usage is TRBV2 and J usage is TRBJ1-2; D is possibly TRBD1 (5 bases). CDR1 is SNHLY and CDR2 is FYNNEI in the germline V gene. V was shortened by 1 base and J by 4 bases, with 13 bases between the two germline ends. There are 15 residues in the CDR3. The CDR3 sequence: CASSEGGGRSYGYTF. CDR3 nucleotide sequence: TGTGCCAGCAGTGAAGGGGGCGGCAGAAGCTATGGCTACACCTTC.

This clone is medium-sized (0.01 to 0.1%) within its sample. CDR3 DNA sequence: TGTGCCAGCAGCTTATCGTCTGGAGAAAAGACACCCCTCCACTTT. This encodes CASSLSSGEKTPLHF. The rearrangement uses TRBV7-6 and TRBJ1-6; D gene uncertain. The germline V gene encodes CDR1 SGHVS and CDR2 FNYEAQ. This CDR3 region has 15 residues. Trimming took 2 bases from V and 11 from J, leaving 16 bases between them.

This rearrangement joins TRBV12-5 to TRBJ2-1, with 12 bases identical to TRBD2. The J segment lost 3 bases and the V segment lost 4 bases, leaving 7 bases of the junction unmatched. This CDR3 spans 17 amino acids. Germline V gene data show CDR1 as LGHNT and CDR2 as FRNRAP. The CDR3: CASGSFLAGGHYNEQFF. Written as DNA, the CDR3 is TGTGCTAGTGGTTCCTTCCTAGCGGGGGGGCACTACAATGAGCAGTTCTTC. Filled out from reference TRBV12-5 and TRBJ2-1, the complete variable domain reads DARVTQTPRHKVTEMGQEVTMRCQPILGHNTVFWYRQTMMQGLELLAYFRNRAPLDDSGMPKDRFSAEMPDATLATLKIQPSEPRDSAVYFCASGSFLAGGHYNEQFFGPGTRLTVL.

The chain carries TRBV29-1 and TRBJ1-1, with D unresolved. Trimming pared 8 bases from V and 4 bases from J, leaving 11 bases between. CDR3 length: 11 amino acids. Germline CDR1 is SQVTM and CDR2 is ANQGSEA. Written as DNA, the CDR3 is TGCAGCTGTTATTGGGGCACTGAAGCTTTCTTT. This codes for CSCYWGTEAFF.

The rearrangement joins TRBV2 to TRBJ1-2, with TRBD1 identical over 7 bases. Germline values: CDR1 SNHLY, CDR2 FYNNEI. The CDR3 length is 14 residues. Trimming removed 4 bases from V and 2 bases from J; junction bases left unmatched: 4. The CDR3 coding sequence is TGTGCCAGCAGTGTACAGGGGAGGAACTATGGCTACACCTTC. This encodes CASSVQGRNYGYTF.

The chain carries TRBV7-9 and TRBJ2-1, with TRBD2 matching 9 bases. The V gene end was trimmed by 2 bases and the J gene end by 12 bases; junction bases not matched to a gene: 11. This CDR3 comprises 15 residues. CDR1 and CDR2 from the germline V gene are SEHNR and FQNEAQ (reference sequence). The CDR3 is CASSLLTSGPGGQFF. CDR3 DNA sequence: TGTGCCAGCAGCTTATTGACTAGCGGACCTGGGGGGCAGTTCTTC.

In nucleotides, the CDR3 is TGTGCCAGCAGCTTAGGGAGACAGAGGTTCACTGAAGCTTTCTTT. Protein: CASSLGRQRFTEAFF. This chain joins TRBV7-2 and TRBJ1-1; D is possibly TRBD1 (5 bases). The CDR3 contains 15 residues. V was clipped by 1 base and J by 4 bases, with 13 bases between them. CDR1 is SGHTA and CDR2 is FQGNSA in the germline V gene. The variable domain in full, completed from reference TRBV7-2 and TRBJ1-1, reads GAGVSQSPSNKVTEKGKDVELRCDPISGHTALYWYRQSLGQGLEFLIYFQGNSAPDKSGLPSDRFSAERTGGSVSTLTIQRTQQEDSAVYLCASSLGRQRFTEAFFGQGTRLTVV.

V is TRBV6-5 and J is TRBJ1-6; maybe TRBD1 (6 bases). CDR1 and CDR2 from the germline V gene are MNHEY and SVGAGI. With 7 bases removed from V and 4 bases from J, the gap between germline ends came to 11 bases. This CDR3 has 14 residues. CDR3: CASKRGAYNSPLHF. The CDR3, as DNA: TGTGCCAGCAAAAGGGGGGCTTATAATTCACCCCTCCACTTT.

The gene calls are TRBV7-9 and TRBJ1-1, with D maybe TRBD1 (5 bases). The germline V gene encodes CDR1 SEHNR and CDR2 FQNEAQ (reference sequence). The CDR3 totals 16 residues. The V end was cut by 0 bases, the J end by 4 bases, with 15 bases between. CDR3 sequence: CASSLAGGRGGTEAFF. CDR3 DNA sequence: TGTGCCAGCAGCTTAGCCGGAGGGAGGGGTGGCACTGAAGCTTTCTTT.